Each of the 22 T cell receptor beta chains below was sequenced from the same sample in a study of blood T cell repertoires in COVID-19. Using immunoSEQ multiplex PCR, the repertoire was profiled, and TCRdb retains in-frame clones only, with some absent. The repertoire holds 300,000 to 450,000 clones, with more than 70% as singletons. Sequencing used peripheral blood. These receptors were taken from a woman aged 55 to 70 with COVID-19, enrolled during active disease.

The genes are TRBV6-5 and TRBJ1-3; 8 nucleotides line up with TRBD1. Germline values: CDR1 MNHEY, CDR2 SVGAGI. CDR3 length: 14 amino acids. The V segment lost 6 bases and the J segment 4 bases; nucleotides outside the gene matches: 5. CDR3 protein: CASSRQGQGNTIYF. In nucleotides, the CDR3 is TGTGCCAGCAGCAGACAGGGGCAAGGAAACACCATATATTTT.

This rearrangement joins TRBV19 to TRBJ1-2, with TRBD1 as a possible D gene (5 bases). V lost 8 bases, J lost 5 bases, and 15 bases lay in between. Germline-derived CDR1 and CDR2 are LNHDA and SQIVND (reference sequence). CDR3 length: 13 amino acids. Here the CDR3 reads CASRGGSAYGYTF. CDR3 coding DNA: TGTGCCAGTCGGGGGGGGTCAGCATATGGCTACACCTTC.

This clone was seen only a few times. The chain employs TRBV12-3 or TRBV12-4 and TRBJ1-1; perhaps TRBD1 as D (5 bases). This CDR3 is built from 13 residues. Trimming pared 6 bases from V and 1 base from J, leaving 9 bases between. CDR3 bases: TGTGCCAGCAGGACAGCCGGGAACACTGAAGCTTTCTTT. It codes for CASRTAGNTEAFF.

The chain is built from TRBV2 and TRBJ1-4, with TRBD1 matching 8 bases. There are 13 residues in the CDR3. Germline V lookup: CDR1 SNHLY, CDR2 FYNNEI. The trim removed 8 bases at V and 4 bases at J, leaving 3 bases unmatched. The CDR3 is CASDRGYNEKLFF. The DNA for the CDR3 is TGTGCCAGCGACAGGGGTTATAATGAAAAACTGTTTTTT.

In DNA form, the CDR3 reads TGTGCCAGCAGCCAGGGACAGGGGACGTACACTGAAGCTTTCTTT. It yields the protein CASSQGQGTYTEAFF. This rearrangement joins TRBV3-1 (or the pseudogene TRBV3-2) to TRBJ1-1; TRBD1 agrees at 10 bases. CDR3 length: 15 residues. V shed 3 bases, J shed 3 bases, and the junction held 4 bases outside the gene matches. The germline V gene encodes CDR1 LGHDT and CDR2 YNNKEL (reference sequence).

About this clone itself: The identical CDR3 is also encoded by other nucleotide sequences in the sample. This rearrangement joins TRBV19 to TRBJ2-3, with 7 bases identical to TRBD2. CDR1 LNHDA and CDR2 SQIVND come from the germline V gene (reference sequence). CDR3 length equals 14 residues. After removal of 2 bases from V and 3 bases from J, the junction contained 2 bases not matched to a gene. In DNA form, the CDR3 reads TGTGCCAGTAGTATAACGGGGGGAACAGATACGCAGTATTTT. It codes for CASSITGGTDTQYF. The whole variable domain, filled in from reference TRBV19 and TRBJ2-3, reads DGGITQSPKYLFRKEGQNVTLSCEQNLNHDAMYWYRQDPGQGLRLIYYSQIVNDFQKGDIAEGYSVSREKKESFPLTVTSAQKNPTAFYLCASSITGGTDTQYFGPGTRLTVL.

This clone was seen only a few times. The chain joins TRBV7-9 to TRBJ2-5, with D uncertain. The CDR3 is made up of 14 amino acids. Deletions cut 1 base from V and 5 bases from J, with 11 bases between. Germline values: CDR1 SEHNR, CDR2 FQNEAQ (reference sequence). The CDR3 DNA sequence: TGTGCCAGCAGCTTAGATAACAGTAGGGAGACCCAGTACTTC. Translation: CASSLDNSRETQYF.

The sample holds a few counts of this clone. For the CDR3, the DNA is TGTGCCAGCAGCTCTAACACAGGGCCTGGAAACACCATATATTTT. Translation gives CASSSNTGPGNTIYF. The chain couples TRBV7-6 to TRBJ1-3, with D tentatively TRBD1 (6 bases). Germline lookup yields CDR1 SGHVS and CDR2 FNYEAQ. Trimming shortened V by 4 bases and J by 2 bases, and 12 bases separated the two germline ends. The CDR3 is 15 residues long.

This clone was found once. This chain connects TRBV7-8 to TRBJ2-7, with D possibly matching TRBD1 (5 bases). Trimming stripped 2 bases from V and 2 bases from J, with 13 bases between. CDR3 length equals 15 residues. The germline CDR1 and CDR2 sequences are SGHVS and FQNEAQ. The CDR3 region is CASSLFRDDPYEQYF. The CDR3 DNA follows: TGTGCCAGCAGCTTATTCAGGGATGACCCCTACGAGCAGTACTTC. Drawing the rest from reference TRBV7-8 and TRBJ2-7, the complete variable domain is GAGVSQSPRYKVAKRGQDVALRCDPISGHVSLFWYQQALGQGPEFLTYFQNEAQLDKSGLPSDRFFAERPEGSVSTLKIQRTQQEDSAVYLCASSLFRDDPYEQYFGPGTRLTVT.

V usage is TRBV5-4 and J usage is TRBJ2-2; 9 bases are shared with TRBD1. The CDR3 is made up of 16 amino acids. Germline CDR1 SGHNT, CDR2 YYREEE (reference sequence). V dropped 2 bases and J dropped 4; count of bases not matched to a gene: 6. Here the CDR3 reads CASSFPGQGFTGELFF. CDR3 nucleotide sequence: TGTGCCAGCAGCTTCCCGGGACAGGGATTCACCGGGGAGCTGTTTTTT.

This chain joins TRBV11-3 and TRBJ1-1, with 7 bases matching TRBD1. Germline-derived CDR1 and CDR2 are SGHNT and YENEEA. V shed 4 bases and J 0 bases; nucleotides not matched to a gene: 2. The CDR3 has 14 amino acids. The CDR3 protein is CASSYGTVNTEAFF. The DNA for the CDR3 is TGTGCCAGCAGCTATGGGACAGTGAACACTGAAGCTTTCTTT.

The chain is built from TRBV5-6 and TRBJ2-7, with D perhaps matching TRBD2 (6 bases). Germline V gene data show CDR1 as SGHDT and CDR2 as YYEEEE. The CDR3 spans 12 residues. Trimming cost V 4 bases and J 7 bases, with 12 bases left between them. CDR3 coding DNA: TGTGCCAGCAGCCCCCTTGGAGGGGAGCAGTACTTC. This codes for CASSPLGGEQYF. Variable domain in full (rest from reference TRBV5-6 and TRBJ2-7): DAGVTQSPTHLIKTRGQQVTLRCSPKSGHDTVSWYQQALGQGPQFIFQYYEEEERQRGNFPDRFSGHQFPNYSSELNVNALLLGDSALYLCASSPLGGEQYFGPGTRLTVT.

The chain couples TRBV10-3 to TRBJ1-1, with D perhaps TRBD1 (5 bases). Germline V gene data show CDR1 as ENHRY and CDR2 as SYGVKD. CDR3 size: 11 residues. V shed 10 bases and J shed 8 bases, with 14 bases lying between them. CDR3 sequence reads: CATTGLAEAFF. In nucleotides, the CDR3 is TGTGCCACCACAGGTTTAGCCGAAGCTTTCTTT.

As DNA, the CDR3 is TGTGCCAGCTCACCCACGAAACTTGAAGCTTTCTTT. This translates into CASSPTKLEAFF. The gene calls are TRBV18 and TRBJ1-1; D not certain. V lost 3 bases and J lost 7, with 9 bases in between. The CDR3 covers 12 residues. Germline V gene lookup returns CDR1 KGHSH and CDR2 LQKENI.

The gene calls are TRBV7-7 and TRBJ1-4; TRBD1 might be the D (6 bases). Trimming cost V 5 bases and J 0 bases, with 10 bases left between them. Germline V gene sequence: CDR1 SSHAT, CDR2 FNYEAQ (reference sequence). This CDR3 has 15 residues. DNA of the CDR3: TGTGCCAGCAGCCCAGCAGGGGCAACTAATGAAAAACTGTTTTTT. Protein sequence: CASSPAGATNEKLFF.

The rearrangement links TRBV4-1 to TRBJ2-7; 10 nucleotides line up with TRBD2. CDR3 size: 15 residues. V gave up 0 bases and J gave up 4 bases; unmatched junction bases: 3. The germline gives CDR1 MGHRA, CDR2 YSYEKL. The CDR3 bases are TGCGCCAGCAGCCAAGAACCTAGCGGGAGATACGAGCAGTACTTC. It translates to CASSQEPSGRYEQYF.

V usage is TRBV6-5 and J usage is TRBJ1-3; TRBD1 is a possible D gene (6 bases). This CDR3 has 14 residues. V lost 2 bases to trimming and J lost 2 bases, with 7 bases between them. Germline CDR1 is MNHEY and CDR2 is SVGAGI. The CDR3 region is CASSYRGTGNTIYF. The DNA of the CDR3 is TGTGCCAGCAGTTACAGGGGGACTGGAAACACCATATATTTT.

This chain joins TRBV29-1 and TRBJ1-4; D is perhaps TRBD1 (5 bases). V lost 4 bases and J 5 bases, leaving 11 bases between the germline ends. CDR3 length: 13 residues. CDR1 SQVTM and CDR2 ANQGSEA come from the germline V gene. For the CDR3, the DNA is TGCAGCGTTGTTCGGCAGGGAAATGAAAAACTGTTTTTT. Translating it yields CSVVRQGNEKLFF.

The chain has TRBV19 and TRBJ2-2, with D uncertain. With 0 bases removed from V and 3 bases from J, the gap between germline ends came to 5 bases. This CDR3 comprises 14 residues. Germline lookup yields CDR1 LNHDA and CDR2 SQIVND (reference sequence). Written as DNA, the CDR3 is TGTGCCAGTAGTATAGATCAGTACACCGGGGAGCTGTTTTTT. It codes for CASSIDQYTGELFF. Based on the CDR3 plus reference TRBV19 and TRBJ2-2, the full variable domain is DGGITQSPKYLFRKEGQNVTLSCEQNLNHDAMYWYRQDPGQGLRLIYYSQIVNDFQKGDIAEGYSVSREKKESFPLTVTSAQKNPTAFYLCASSIDQYTGELFFGEGSRLTVL.

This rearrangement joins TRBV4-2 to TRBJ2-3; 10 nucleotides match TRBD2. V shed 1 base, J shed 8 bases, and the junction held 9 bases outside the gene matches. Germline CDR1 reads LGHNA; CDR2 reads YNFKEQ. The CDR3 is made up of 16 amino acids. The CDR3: CASSQGSGGPFGTQYF. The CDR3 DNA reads TGTGCCAGCAGCCAAGGTAGCGGGGGGCCCTTTGGTACGCAGTATTTT.

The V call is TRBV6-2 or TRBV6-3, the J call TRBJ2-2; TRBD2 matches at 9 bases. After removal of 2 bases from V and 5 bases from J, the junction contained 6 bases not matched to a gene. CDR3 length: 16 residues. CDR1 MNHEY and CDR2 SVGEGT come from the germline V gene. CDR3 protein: CASSYGLAPTTGELFF. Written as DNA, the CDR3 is TGTGCCAGCAGTTACGGACTAGCGCCGACGACCGGGGAGCTGTTTTTT.

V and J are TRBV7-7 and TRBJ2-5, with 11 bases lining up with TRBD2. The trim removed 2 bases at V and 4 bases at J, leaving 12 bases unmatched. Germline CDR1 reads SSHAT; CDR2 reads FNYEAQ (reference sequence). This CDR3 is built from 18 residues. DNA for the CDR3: TGTGCCAGCAGCTTAAGGCTAGCGGGGGGAAACCGGGTAGAGACCCAGTACTTC. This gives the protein CASSLRLAGGNRVETQYF.